In this sample, the clone carrying this T cell receptor (beta chain) turned up many times. Its antigen is as yet unknown. One junction end disagrees with the germline gene, perhaps due to a read error. These data come from a study of regulatory T cells in long-lasting Graves disease. Whole-study context: Persistent Graves' disease required over 5 years of antithyroid drugs and positive TSH receptor antibodies.

Time point in this sample: persistent/refractory GD, antithyroid drugs over 5 years with positive TRAb. The TCR library was prepared using RNA isolated from PBMCs. Patients hailed from an endocrinology department in Xi'an, China. Building the TCR beta libraries relied on iRepertoire HTBI primers, and CDR3 regions underwent Arm-PCR. TCRdb fed the multiplex PCR reads into MiXCR, producing one record per CDR3 protein. The sample shows some 370,000 distinct CDR3 sequences, around 21% of them seen only once. Study results and caveats: The researchers studied only peripheral blood, not thyroid tissue. Fewer public clonotypes were shared by new patients (roughly 910) than by persistent patients (about 3,000).

CDR1 and CDR2 (germline): LGHDT, YNNKEL (reference sequence). The CDR3 runs to 12 residues. This clonotype was obtained from a female donor with Graves disease. This chain joins TRBV3-1 and TRBJ1-1; the match to TRBD1 covers 9 bases. The sequences come from peripheral blood mononuclear cells (PBMCs), collected when the disease was refractory, from a patient treated with antithyroid drugs. Here the CDR3 reads CASSQGDRVHRF. In DNA form, the CDR3 reads TGTGCCAGCAGCCAAGGGGACAGGGTCCACCGTTTT.